The entry below gives a single TCR beta chain sequence along with its context. What it recognizes is unknown. Germline V gene sequence: CDR1 SGHVS, CDR2 FQNEAQ. CDR3 length equals 15 residues. After removal of 1 base from V and 2 bases from J, the junction contained 5 bases not matched to a gene. The sample belongs to a study of T cells in Graves' hyperthyroidism and ophthalmopathy. TCR beta CDR3 sequences were amplified from RNA transcripts. First-round RT-PCR of the TCR CDR3 relied on the HTBI primer set. TCRdb re-analysed the multiplex PCR reads in MiXCR, keeping a single row per CDR3 protein. The sample has 550,000 to 700,000 distinct CDR3 sequences; roughly 14% are singletons. Overall study results and limits: For ophthalmopathy, model prediction preceded onset by a median about six months.

Patients affected by ophthalmopathy presented a Clinical Activity Score of at least 3, a NOSPECS grade of at least 4, and disease duration below 3 months. Diagnosing involved the use of clinical symptoms, serum thyroxine and TRAb, thyroid ultrasound and orbital computed tomography. PBMCs were sourced from roughly 9.7 ml fresh peripheral blood. The sequenced sample consisted of blood. This sequence was found in a woman between 40 and 50 years old with Graves' ophthalmopathy. V and J are TRBV7-8 and TRBJ2-7; TRBD2 matches 7 bases. The CDR3 nucleotides are TGTGCCAGCAGCTTAGTGGGGACTACCCCCTACGAGCAGTACTTC. The encoded protein is CASSLVGTTPYEQYF.